These 30 T cell receptor beta chains came from one sample sequenced in a study of blood T cell repertoires in COVID-19. The data were produced by immunoSEQ multiplex PCR, yet TCRdb's version contains in-frame clones alone and is incomplete. Of 350,000 or so clones detected, approximately 88% appear once; the ten largest clones hold 1.6%. The specimen sequenced was peripheral blood. These receptor sequences come from a woman aged 25 to 39 with COVID-19, enrolled during active disease.

This clone has a single count. The chain recombines TRBV3-1 (or the pseudogene TRBV3-2) with TRBJ2-3, with D possibly matching TRBD2 (5 bases). Trimming shortened V by 4 bases and J by 4 bases, and 9 bases separated the two germline ends. CDR1 is LGHDT, CDR2 YNNKEL, per germline (reference sequence). The CDR3 has 13 amino acids. Here the CDR3 reads CASSRSGADTQYF. The CDR3 DNA is TGTGCCAGCAGCCGATCCGGGGCAGATACGCAGTATTTT.

This chain connects TRBV19 to TRBJ2-4; TRBD2 might be the D (6 bases). This CDR3 contains 15 residues. Trimming left V 3 bases short and J 4 bases short, with 13 bases between. From germline, CDR1 is LNHDA and CDR2 SQIVND (reference sequence). The CDR3 DNA follows: TGTGCCAGTAGTATGGATACGGGAGTTAAAAACATTCAGTACTTC. Translation gives CASSMDTGVKNIQYF.

The chain carries TRBV7-2 and TRBJ1-3; no reliable D call. CDR3 length equals 15 residues. V was shortened by 5 bases and J by 0 bases, with 11 bases between the two germline ends. Germline CDR1 SGHTA, CDR2 FQGNSA. Here the CDR3 DNA reads TGTGCCAGCAGCCTCGGGTTTCTCTCTGGAAACACCATATATTTT. It encodes CASSLGFLSGNTIYF.

As concerns this clone: This sample also contains other DNA sequences that code for the same CDR3. This chain joins TRBV14 and TRBJ2-3, with D tentatively TRBD1 (5 bases). This CDR3 is 16 amino acids long. V was trimmed by 1 base and J by 0 bases, leaving 11 bases between them. Germline V gives CDR1 SGHDN, CDR2 FVKESK. The CDR3 here is CASSQGTGLSTDTQYF. Here the CDR3 DNA reads TGTGCCAGCAGCCAAGGAACAGGCCTAAGCACAGATACGCAGTATTTT.

The genes are TRBV11-3 and TRBJ1-6, with 9 positions matching TRBD1. J gave up 12 bases and V 4 bases, and 4 bases lay outside the gene matches. CDR1 and CDR2 (germline): SGHNT, YENEEA. The length of the CDR3 is 13 residues. DNA of the CDR3: TGTGCCAGCAGCTCCCGACAGGGGGGACCCCTCCACTTT. Translated, it gives CASSSRQGGPLHF.

This rearrangement joins TRBV6-4 to TRBJ2-3; 10 nucleotides align to TRBD2. V lost 7 bases, J lost 5 bases, and 6 bases stayed unmatched. This CDR3 region has 14 residues. Germline CDR1 is MRHNA and CDR2 is SNTAGT. CDR3 protein: CASKASGGRDTQYF. The CDR3 nucleotides are TGTGCCAGCAAAGCTAGCGGGGGCAGAGATACGCAGTATTTT.

The chain has TRBV7-9 and TRBJ2-1; TRBD2 matches 8 bases. The V segment lost 5 bases and the J segment 8 bases; nucleotides outside the gene matches: 17. The CDR3 covers 17 residues. Germline CDR1 and CDR2: SEHNR and FQNEAQ (reference sequence). CDR3 nucleotides: TGTGCCAGCAGCCCATACCTTAACGCGGGGGGAGGGGATGAGCAGTTCTTC. This sequence encodes CASSPYLNAGGGDEQFF.

The chain carries TRBV6-6 and TRBJ2-2; the match to TRBD1 covers 8 bases. The V segment lost 5 bases and the J segment 5 bases; nucleotides outside the gene matches: 1. This CDR3 has 13 amino acids. Germline V lookup: CDR1 MNHNY, CDR2 SVGAGI (reference sequence). The CDR3 DNA sequence: TGTGCCAGCAGTACAGGGGGAACCGGGGAGCTGTTTTTT. As protein: CASSTGGTGELFF.

The J gene is TRBJ1-2, the V gene TRBV5-1; D uncertain. V was cut by 4 bases and J by 6 bases, with 13 bases left in between. This CDR3 is built from 13 residues. Germline V lookup: CDR1 SGHRS, CDR2 YFSETQ. CDR3 nucleotides: TGCGCCAGCAGCCCCTTTTCACGGGATGGCTACACCTTC. This gives the protein CASSPFSRDGYTF.

V gene TRBV6-6 combines with J gene TRBJ2-5, with TRBD1 matching 8 bases. Per germline, CDR1 MNHNY and CDR2 SVGAGI (reference sequence). V dropped 0 bases and J dropped 5; count of bases not matched to a gene: 5. The CDR3 sequence is 15 residues long. CDR3 nucleotides: TGTGCCAGCAGTTACTCTGCAGGGGGCATGGAGACCCAGTACTTC. It codes for CASSYSAGGMETQYF.

This chain uses TRBV5-6 with TRBJ2-2; tentatively, D is TRBD1 (6 bases). This CDR3 spans 17 amino acids. The V gene lost 4 bases and the J gene lost 4 bases, with 20 bases spanning the gap. In germline, CDR1 is SGHDT, CDR2 YYEEEE. CDR3 DNA sequence: TGTGCCAGCAGCCCTGATCCTACAGGGAGTCCCACCGGGGAGCTGTTTTTT. Translated: CASSPDPTGSPTGELFF. Based on the CDR3 plus reference TRBV5-6 and TRBJ2-2, the full variable domain is DAGVTQSPTHLIKTRGQQVTLRCSPKSGHDTVSWYQQALGQGPQFIFQYYEEEERQRGNFPDRFSGHQFPNYSSELNVNALLLGDSALYLCASSPDPTGSPTGELFFGEGSRLTVL.

Here the CDR3 DNA reads TGTGCCAGCAGTTTAGGGCCCCTAGCTAGCACAGATACGCAGTATTTT. This encodes CASSLGPLASTDTQYF. This chain connects TRBV27 to TRBJ2-3, with D maybe TRBD2 (5 bases). CDR1 is MNHEY, CDR2 SMNVEV, per germline (reference sequence). V lost 2 bases and J lost 0, with 12 bases in between. The CDR3 sequence is 16 residues long.

This clone was picked up one time. The chain joins TRBV30 to TRBJ1-1; possibly TRBD1 for D (5 bases). Germline CDR1 GTSNPN, CDR2 SVGIG (reference sequence). The CDR3 has 16 residues. V lost 0 bases and J 4 bases, leaving 18 bases between the germline ends. This chain's CDR3 is CAWSVGGVWGGTEAFF. Here the CDR3 DNA reads TGTGCCTGGAGTGTAGGAGGGGTTTGGGGAGGCACTGAAGCTTTCTTT.

This chain's CDR3 is CATSDRGWKETQYF. DNA for the CDR3: TGTGCCACCAGTGACCGAGGTTGGAAAGAGACCCAGTACTTC. V and J are TRBV24-1 and TRBJ2-5, with no clear D. The CDR3 is made up of 14 amino acids. Trimming removed 4 bases from V and 3 bases from J, with 11 bases in between. Germline-derived CDR1 and CDR2 are KGHDR and SFDVKD.

This chain connects TRBV10-3 to TRBJ1-5; D not certain. V was trimmed by 0 bases and J by 1 base, leaving 4 bases between them. This CDR3 has 14 amino acids. The germline gives CDR1 ENHRY, CDR2 SYGVKD. This chain's CDR3 is CAISESQSNQPQHF. The CDR3 DNA reads as TGTGCCATCAGTGAGTCCCAAAGCAATCAGCCCCAGCATTTT.

This clone was detected only once. The rearrangement joins TRBV9 to TRBJ1-2; unclear D gene. Germline values: CDR1 SGDLS, CDR2 YYNGEE. CDR3 length equals 13 residues. Trimming removed 0 bases from V and 6 bases from J, with 9 bases in between. As DNA, the CDR3 is TGTGCCAGCAGCGTAGATTTGGAGAATGGCTACACCTTC. Protein: CASSVDLENGYTF.

This clone showed up just a few times. The V gene is TRBV7-8, the J gene TRBJ1-5; D might be TRBD1 (6 bases). The CDR3 is 14 amino acids. Germline loops: CDR1 SGHVS, CDR2 FQNEAQ. V lost 5 bases, J lost 5 bases, and 13 bases lay in between. The CDR3 reads CASSGHREHQPQHF. The DNA of the CDR3 is TGTGCCAGCAGCGGGCACAGGGAGCATCAGCCCCAGCATTTT.

The V gene is TRBV2, the J gene TRBJ2-7; 9 positions agree with TRBD1. Trimming cost V 3 bases and J 6 bases; bases outside gene matches: 6. The CDR3 extends over 14 amino acids. The V gene's germline CDR1 is SNHLY and CDR2 FYNNEI. For the CDR3, the DNA is TGTGCCAGCAGTGACCAGGACAGGGGCGCCGAGCAGTACTTC. Translating it yields CASSDQDRGAEQYF.

V and J are TRBV5-1 and TRBJ1-6, with TRBD1 matching over 9 bases. Germline trimming cut 1 base from V and 6 bases from J; bases unmatched to any gene: 2. CDR1 is SGHRS, CDR2 YFSETQ, per germline. The CDR3 runs to 15 residues. The CDR3 reads CASSLSGQGNSPLHF. Here the CDR3 DNA reads TGCGCCAGCAGCTTGTCGGGACAGGGTAATTCACCCCTCCACTTT.

This chain links TRBV30 with TRBJ1-5; tentatively, D is TRBD1 (5 bases). The CDR3 spans 14 residues. The ends were cut back, 4 bases at V and 5 bases at J, with 15 bases in the middle. The germline V gene encodes CDR1 GTSNPN and CDR2 SVGIG (reference sequence). This chain's CDR3 is CAWNSGLWDQPQHF. CDR3 bases: TGTGCCTGGAATTCAGGGTTGTGGGATCAGCCCCAGCATTTT.

The chain carries TRBV5-1 and TRBJ2-3, with D possibly being TRBD2 (5 bases). The germline gives CDR1 SGHRS, CDR2 YFSETQ. The length of the CDR3 is 16 residues. V lost 0 bases to trimming and J lost 1 base, with 12 bases between them. CDR3 coding DNA: TGCGCCAGCAGCTTGGCCGCGGGTATCCGCACAGATACGCAGTATTTT. This codes for CASSLAAGIRTDTQYF.

V and J are TRBV12-3 or TRBV12-4 and TRBJ1-2, with a possible D match to TRBD1 (6 bases). Trimming cost V 5 bases and J 4 bases, with 11 bases left between them. This CDR3 has 13 residues. The CDR3 DNA sequence: TGTGCCAGCAGTCCGGACAGCTTCTATGGCTACACCTTC. This gives the protein CASSPDSFYGYTF.

The J gene is TRBJ2-1, the V gene TRBV4-1; 8 bases map to TRBD1. Looked up from germline, CDR1 is MGHRA and CDR2 is YSYEKL. There are 17 residues in the CDR3. Trimming took 1 base from V and 4 from J; bases not matched to a gene: 9. The CDR3 region is CASSQVGRGPSYNEQFF. CDR3 nucleotides: TGCGCCAGCAGCCAAGTCGGCAGGGGGCCCTCTTACAATGAGCAGTTCTTC.

V and J are TRBV6-2 or TRBV6-3 and TRBJ1-4; no definite D call. This CDR3 comprises 14 residues. Trimming cost V 9 bases and J 8 bases, with 19 bases left between them. Per germline, CDR1 MNHEY and CDR2 SVGEGT. CDR3 amino acids: CASRPTVAKEKLFF. The CDR3 coding sequence is TGTGCCAGTAGACCTACGGTAGCCAAAGAAAAACTGTTTTTT.

The CDR3 spells CASSLLTVLPDTQYF. CDR3 nucleotide sequence: TGTGCCAGCAGCCTCCTGACAGTTCTCCCCGATACGCAGTATTTT. The chain uses TRBV7-9 and TRBJ2-3; tentative D call: TRBD1 (5 bases). Trimming shortened V by 5 bases and J by 6 bases, and 18 bases separated the two germline ends. Germline CDR1 and CDR2: SEHNR and FQNEAQ (reference sequence). The CDR3 totals 15 residues.

The chain has TRBV12-3 or TRBV12-4 and TRBJ1-3, with D maybe TRBD1 (5 bases). Trimming removed 6 bases from V and 2 bases from J, with 8 bases in between. The length of the CDR3 is 13 residues. The CDR3 protein is CASRGTPGNTIYF. CDR3 DNA sequence: TGTGCCAGCAGGGGGACTCCTGGAAACACCATATATTTT.

The rearrangement joins TRBV7-8 to TRBJ2-3, with 12 bases identical to TRBD2. Germline trimming cut 5 bases from V and 6 bases from J; bases unmatched to any gene: 3. This CDR3 region has 14 residues. Germline values: CDR1 SGHVS, CDR2 FQNEAQ. This CDR3 reads CASSPGTSGDTQYF. As DNA, the CDR3 is TGTGCCAGCAGCCCGGGGACTAGCGGGGATACGCAGTATTTT.

In its sample, this clone was seen a few times. V usage is TRBV19 and J usage is TRBJ2-2; 10 bases line up with TRBD2. This CDR3 is 17 amino acids long. Looked up from germline, CDR1 is LNHDA and CDR2 is SQIVND (reference sequence). Trimming took 4 bases from V and 4 from J; bases not matched to a gene: 9. CDR3 residues: CASSKVKRGGFTGELFF. The CDR3 region has the DNA TGTGCCAGTAGTAAAGTGAAGCGGGGGGGCTTCACCGGGGAGCTGTTTTTT.

J is TRBJ1-4 and V is TRBV30, with 7 bases that match TRBD1. This CDR3 comprises 18 residues. From germline, CDR1 is GTSNPN and CDR2 SVGIG (reference sequence). Unmatched junction bases numbered 17, after V lost 6 bases and J lost 1 base. The CDR3 loop reads CACGANRGNWGTNEKLFF. The CDR3 DNA sequence: TGTGCCTGCGGGGCGAACAGGGGAAATTGGGGAACTAATGAAAAACTGTTTTTT.

The chain joins TRBV27 to TRBJ1-5, with 11 bases lining up with TRBD1. The CDR3 sequence is 14 residues long. Germline-derived CDR1 and CDR2 are MNHEY and SMNVEV (reference sequence). Trimming removed 5 bases from V and 7 bases from J; junction bases left unmatched: 4. In nucleotides, the CDR3 is TGTGCCAGCAGTGGGGACAGGGGGAACCAGCCCCAGCATTTT. It translates to CASSGDRGNQPQHF.